One sample yielded the 19 T cell receptor beta chains listed below, sequenced in a study of T cell responses to AZD1222 COVID-19 vaccine. The assay was immunoSEQ multiplex PCR, and TCRdb's table has in-frame clones only and misses some. The data contain some 160,000 clones, approximately 91% of them singletons. The material sequenced was peripheral blood, taken 28 days after the second AZD1222 dose. The receptor source for this set is an adult who received the AZD1222 COVID-19 vaccine.

V and J are TRBV7-8 and TRBJ1-5, with 7 bases that match TRBD1. J was trimmed by 0 bases and V by 3 bases; bases with no gene match: 5. The CDR3 length is 16 residues. CDR1 and CDR2 from the germline V gene are SGHVS and FQNEAQ. CDR3 sequence: CASSFGTAYSNQPQHF. DNA for the CDR3: TGTGCCAGCAGCTTCGGGACAGCTTATAGCAATCAGCCCCAGCATTTT.

The chain carries TRBV7-8 and TRBJ1-6; 9 bases match TRBD1. The J segment lost 10 bases and the V segment lost 7 bases, leaving 8 bases of the junction unmatched. The CDR3 loop spans 14 amino acids. Germline CDR1 SGHVS, CDR2 FQNEAQ. This CDR3 is CASTLNRGRSPLHF. In DNA form, the CDR3 reads TGTGCCAGCACCTTGAACAGGGGGCGATCACCCCTCCACTTT. Based on the CDR3 plus reference TRBV7-8 and TRBJ1-6, the full variable domain is GAGVSQSPRYKVAKRGQDVALRCDPISGHVSLFWYQQALGQGPEFLTYFQNEAQLDKSGLPSDRFFAERPEGSVSTLKIQRTQQEDSAVYLCASTLNRGRSPLHFGNGTRLTVT.

V and J are TRBV5-4 and TRBJ1-2; 12 bases agree with TRBD1. V shed 5 bases and J 8 bases; nucleotides not matched to a gene: 7. Germline loops: CDR1 SGHNT, CDR2 YYREEE (reference sequence). The CDR3 consists of 14 residues. The CDR3 bases are TGTGCCAGCAGTTTCGGGACAGGGGGCGAGGGCTACACCTTC. It codes for CASSFGTGGEGYTF.

The sample holds a few counts of this clone. This rearrangement joins TRBV7-2 to TRBJ2-7, with D perhaps matching TRBD2 (7 bases). Trimming stripped 7 bases from V and 3 bases from J, with 16 bases between. CDR1 and CDR2 from the germline V gene are SGHTA and FQGNSA. CDR3 size: 14 residues. CDR3 protein: CASTKEGGSYEQYF. The CDR3 DNA reads as TGTGCCAGCACCAAAGAGGGGGGGAGCTACGAGCAGTACTTC.

The rearrangement joins TRBV27 to TRBJ2-6; tentatively, D is TRBD1 (5 bases). Germline CDR1 is MNHEY and CDR2 is SMNVEV (reference sequence). V lost 3 bases, J lost 0 bases, and 15 bases lay in between. The CDR3 sequence is 18 residues long. The DNA for the CDR3 is TGTGCCAGCAGTTTCGGGCAGGGAAGGAGCTCTGGGGCCAACGTCCTGACTTTC. This codes for CASSFGQGRSSGANVLTF.

The chain couples TRBV20-1 to TRBJ2-4; D is undetermined. This CDR3 comprises 20 residues. Germline lookup yields CDR1 DFQATT and CDR2 SNEGSKA (reference sequence). V was shortened by 3 bases and J by 1 base, with 28 bases between the two germline ends. The CDR3, as DNA: TGCAGTGCTAGTCAGCCCCCGGCCATCCAAGAGAGACGGGCCAAAAACATTCAGTACTTC. Encoded protein: CSASQPPAIQERRAKNIQYF.

The gene calls are TRBV5-1 and TRBJ2-5; possibly TRBD1 for D (6 bases). In germline, CDR1 is SGHRS, CDR2 YFSETQ. The CDR3 is 14 residues long. Trimming shortened V by 5 bases and J by 2 bases, and 13 bases separated the two germline ends. In nucleotides, the CDR3 is TGCGCCAGCAGACTGGACAGAGTACAAGAGACCCAGTACTTC. It yields the protein CASRLDRVQETQYF. The whole variable domain, filled in from reference TRBV5-1 and TRBJ2-5, reads KAGVTQTPRYLIKTRGQQVTLSCSPISGHRSVSWYQQTPGQGLQFLFEYFSETQRNKGNFPGRFSGRQFSNSRSEMNVSTLELGDSALYLCASRLDRVQETQYFGPGTRLLVL.

The chain carries TRBV7-3 and TRBJ2-1, with 8 bases aligning to TRBD2. After removal of 4 bases from V and 9 bases from J, the junction contained 8 bases not matched to a gene. The CDR3 extends over 14 amino acids. Germline CDR1 and CDR2: SGHTA and FQGTGA. CDR3 protein: CASSSPGGAAEQFF. Written as DNA, the CDR3 is TGTGCCAGCAGCTCCCCGGGGGGGGCAGCTGAGCAGTTCTTC.

CDR3 protein: CASGIAGIGHEQFF. The CDR3 nucleotides read TGTGCCAGCGGTATAGCGGGGATCGGTCATGAGCAGTTCTTC. The V call is TRBV27, the J call TRBJ2-1; 8 nucleotides align to TRBD2. The V and J ends lost 8 bases and 8 bases, in that order; junction bases with no gene match: 11. Per the germline V gene, CDR1 is MNHEY and CDR2 is SMNVEV (reference sequence). This CDR3 region has 14 residues.

This clone was detected a few times. This rearrangement joins TRBV12-3 or TRBV12-4 to TRBJ1-1; D may be TRBD1 (5 bases). This CDR3 region has 13 residues. V was trimmed by 3 bases and J by 0 bases, leaving 5 bases between them. The CDR3 protein is CASSLTVNTEAFF. CDR3 DNA sequence: TGTGCCAGCAGTTTGACAGTGAACACTGAAGCTTTCTTT.

This clone was counted between two and nine times. The genes are TRBV29-1 and TRBJ2-5; 7 bases match TRBD1. This CDR3 is built from 12 residues. In germline, CDR1 is SQVTM, CDR2 ANQGSEA. V gave up 6 bases and J gave up 0 bases; unmatched junction bases: 1. CDR3 sequence: CSVGQNQETQYF. CDR3 DNA: TGCAGCGTGGGACAGAACCAAGAGACCCAGTACTTC.

V is TRBV15 and J is TRBJ2-1, with D possibly being TRBD1 or TRBD2 (7 bases each). With 5 bases removed from V and 2 bases from J, the gap between germline ends came to 13 bases. CDR1 LNHNV and CDR2 YYDKDF come from the germline V gene (reference sequence). This CDR3 region has 15 residues. The CDR3 loop is CATSPGGAAYNEQFF. CDR3 bases: TGTGCCACCAGCCCAGGGGGGGCCGCCTACAATGAGCAGTTCTTC.

The V call is TRBV6-5, the J call TRBJ1-1, with TRBD1 matching 8 bases. V shed 7 bases and J 0 bases; nucleotides not matched to a gene: 7. The CDR3 spans 15 residues. Germline CDR1 reads MNHEY; CDR2 reads SVGAGI. The chain's CDR3 is CASTLATGVNTEAFF. CDR3 DNA sequence: TGTGCCAGCACCCTAGCGACAGGGGTGAACACTGAAGCTTTCTTT.

The chain uses TRBV6-5 and TRBJ1-5; D ambiguous. Germline V gene sequence: CDR1 MNHEY, CDR2 SVGAGI. The CDR3 covers 13 residues. The V end was cut by 2 bases, the J end by 7 bases, with 9 bases between. CDR3 in amino acids: CASSYTSGQPQHF. The DNA for the CDR3 is TGTGCCAGCAGTTACACCTCAGGCCAGCCCCAGCATTTT.

J is TRBJ1-2 and V is TRBV5-4; a possible D gene is TRBD1 (5 bases). This CDR3 region has 15 residues. From germline, CDR1 is SGHNT and CDR2 YYREEE (reference sequence). Trimming took 4 bases from V and 0 from J, leaving 13 bases between them. CDR3 amino acids: CASSTRGGSNYGYTF. CDR3 nucleotide sequence: TGTGCCAGCAGCACCCGGGGCGGCTCTAACTATGGCTACACCTTC.

This chain links TRBV3-1 (or the pseudogene TRBV3-2) with TRBJ2-7; D might be TRBD2 (6 bases). The CDR3 contains 15 residues. The V end lost 0 bases, the J end lost 6 bases, and 15 bases lay between the germline ends. Germline V gene lookup returns CDR1 LGHDT and CDR2 YNNKEL (reference sequence). DNA for the CDR3: TGTGCCAGCAGCCAAGATCGTGGAGGGTGGGGCGAGCAGTACTTC. This sequence encodes CASSQDRGGWGEQYF.

The chain employs TRBV5-6 and TRBJ2-7; unclear D gene. The V end was cut by 2 bases, the J end by 0 bases, with 6 bases between. CDR1 is SGHDT, CDR2 YYEEEE, per germline. This CDR3 is built from 13 residues. CDR3 protein: CASSLTDSYEQYF. In DNA, the CDR3 is TGTGCCAGCAGCTTAACGGACTCCTACGAGCAGTACTTC.

V and J are TRBV5-4 and TRBJ2-3; 15 nucleotides match TRBD2. Germline V gene data show CDR1 as SGHNT and CDR2 as YYREEE (reference sequence). This CDR3 contains 20 residues. The trim removed 0 bases at V and 2 bases at J, leaving 10 bases unmatched. The CDR3 sequence is CASSLEGPRTSGRATDTQYF. The CDR3 nucleotides read TGTGCCAGCAGCTTGGAGGGGCCACGGACTAGCGGGAGGGCCACAGATACGCAGTATTTT.

The rearrangement joins TRBV2 to TRBJ2-7; D remains unclear. This CDR3 spans 12 amino acids. The V gene's germline CDR1 is SNHLY and CDR2 FYNNEI. The germline V and J ends were trimmed by 7 bases and 3 bases, with 10 bases remaining between them. CDR3 loop: CASNKQGYEQYF. The CDR3 nucleotides read TGTGCCAGCAATAAACAAGGCTACGAGCAGTACTTC.